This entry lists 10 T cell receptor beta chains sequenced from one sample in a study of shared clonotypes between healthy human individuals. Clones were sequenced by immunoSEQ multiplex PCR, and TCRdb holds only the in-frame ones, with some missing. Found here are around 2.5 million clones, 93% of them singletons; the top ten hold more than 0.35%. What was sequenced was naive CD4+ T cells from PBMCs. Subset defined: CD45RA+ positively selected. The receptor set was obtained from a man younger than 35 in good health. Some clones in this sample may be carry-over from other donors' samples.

This CDR3 is CASSRAGGTDTQYF. DNA for the CDR3: TGTGCCAGTAGTAGGGCAGGAGGCACAGATACGCAGTATTTT. The chain has TRBV19 and TRBJ2-3; D gene ambiguous. Looked up from germline, CDR1 is LNHDA and CDR2 is SQIVND (reference sequence). V lost 4 bases, J lost 1 base, and 9 bases lay in between. This CDR3 has 14 residues.

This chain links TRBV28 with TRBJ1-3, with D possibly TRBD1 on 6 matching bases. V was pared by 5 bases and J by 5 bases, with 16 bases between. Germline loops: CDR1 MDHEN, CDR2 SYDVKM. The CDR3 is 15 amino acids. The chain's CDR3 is CASSESGTRRNTIYF. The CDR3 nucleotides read TGTGCCAGCAGTGAGTCCGGGACAAGGAGAAACACCATATATTTT.

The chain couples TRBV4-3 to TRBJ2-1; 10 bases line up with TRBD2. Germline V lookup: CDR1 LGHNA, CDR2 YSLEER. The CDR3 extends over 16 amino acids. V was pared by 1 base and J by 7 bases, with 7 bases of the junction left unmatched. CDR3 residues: CASSQVIAGGLNEQFF. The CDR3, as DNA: TGCGCCAGCAGCCAAGTTATAGCGGGAGGTTTAAATGAGCAGTTCTTC.

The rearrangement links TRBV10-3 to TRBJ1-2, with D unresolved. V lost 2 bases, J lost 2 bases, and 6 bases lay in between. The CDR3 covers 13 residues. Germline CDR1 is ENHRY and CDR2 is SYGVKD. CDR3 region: CAISERSNYGYTF. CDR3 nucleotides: TGTGCCATCAGTGAGAGGAGCAACTATGGCTACACCTTC.

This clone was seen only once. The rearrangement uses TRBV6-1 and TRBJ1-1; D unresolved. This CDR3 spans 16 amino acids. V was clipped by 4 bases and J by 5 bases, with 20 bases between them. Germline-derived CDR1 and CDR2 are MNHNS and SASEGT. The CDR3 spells CASSVWIGPSGTEAFF. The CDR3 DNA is TGTGCCAGCAGTGTCTGGATTGGTCCCTCGGGGACTGAAGCTTTCTTT.

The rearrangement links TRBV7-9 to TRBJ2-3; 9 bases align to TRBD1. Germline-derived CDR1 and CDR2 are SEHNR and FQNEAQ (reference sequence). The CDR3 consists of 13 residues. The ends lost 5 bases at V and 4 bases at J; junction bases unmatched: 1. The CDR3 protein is CASSRQGADTQYF. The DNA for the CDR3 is TGTGCCAGCAGCCGACAGGGGGCAGATACGCAGTATTTT.

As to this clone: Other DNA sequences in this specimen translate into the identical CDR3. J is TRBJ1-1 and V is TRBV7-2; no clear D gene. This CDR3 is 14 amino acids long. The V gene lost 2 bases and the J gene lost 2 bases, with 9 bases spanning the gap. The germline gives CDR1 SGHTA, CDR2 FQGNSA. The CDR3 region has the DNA TGTGCCAGCAGCTTATTGGGCAGCAACACTGAAGCTTTCTTT. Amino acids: CASSLLGSNTEAFF.

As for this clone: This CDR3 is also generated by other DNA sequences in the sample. The DNA of the CDR3 is TGTGCCAGCAGTTATCTCTCCGAGCAGTACTTC. Amino acid sequence: CASSYLSEQYF. This chain links TRBV6-5 with TRBJ2-7; D is unresolved. This CDR3 is 11 amino acids long. CDR1 and CDR2 (germline): MNHEY, SVGAGI. V was pared by 3 bases and J by 6 bases, with 6 bases between.

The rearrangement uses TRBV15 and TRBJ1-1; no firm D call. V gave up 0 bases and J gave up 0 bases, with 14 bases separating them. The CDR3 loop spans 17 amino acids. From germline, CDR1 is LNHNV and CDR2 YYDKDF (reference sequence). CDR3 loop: CATSRDEAEHMNTEAFF. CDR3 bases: TGTGCCACCAGCAGAGATGAGGCGGAACACATGAACACTGAAGCTTTCTTT.

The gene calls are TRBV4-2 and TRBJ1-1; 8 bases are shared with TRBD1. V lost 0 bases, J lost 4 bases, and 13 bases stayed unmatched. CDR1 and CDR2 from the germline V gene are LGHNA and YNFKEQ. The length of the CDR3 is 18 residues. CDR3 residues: CASSQEGSGGGWSTEAFF. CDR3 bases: TGTGCCAGCAGCCAAGAGGGGTCAGGGGGCGGTTGGAGCACTGAAGCTTTCTTT.